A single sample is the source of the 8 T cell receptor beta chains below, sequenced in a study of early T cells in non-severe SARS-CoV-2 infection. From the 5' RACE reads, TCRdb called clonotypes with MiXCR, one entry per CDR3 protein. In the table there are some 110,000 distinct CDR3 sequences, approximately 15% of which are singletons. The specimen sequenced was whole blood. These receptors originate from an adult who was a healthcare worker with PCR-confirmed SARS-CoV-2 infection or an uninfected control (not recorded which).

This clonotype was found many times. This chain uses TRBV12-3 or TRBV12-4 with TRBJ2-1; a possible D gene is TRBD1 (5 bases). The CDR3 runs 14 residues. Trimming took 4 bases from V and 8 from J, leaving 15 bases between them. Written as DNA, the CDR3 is TGTGCCAGCAGTTCACAGGATTTACGAGATGAGCAGTTCTTC. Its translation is CASSSQDLRDEQFF.

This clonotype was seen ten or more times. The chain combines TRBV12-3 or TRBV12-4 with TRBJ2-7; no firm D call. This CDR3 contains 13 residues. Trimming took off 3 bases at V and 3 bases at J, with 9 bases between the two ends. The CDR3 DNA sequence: TGTGCCAGCAGTTTCGGCGACTTCTACGAGCAGTACTTC. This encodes CASSFGDFYEQYF.

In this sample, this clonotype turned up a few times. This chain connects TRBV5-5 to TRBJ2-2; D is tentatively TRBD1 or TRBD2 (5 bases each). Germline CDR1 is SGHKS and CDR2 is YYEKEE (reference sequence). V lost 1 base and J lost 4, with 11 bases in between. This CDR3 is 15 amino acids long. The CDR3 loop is CASSLRGAVTGELFF. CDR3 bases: TGTGCCAGCAGCTTGCGAGGGGCGGTCACCGGGGAGCTGTTTTTT.

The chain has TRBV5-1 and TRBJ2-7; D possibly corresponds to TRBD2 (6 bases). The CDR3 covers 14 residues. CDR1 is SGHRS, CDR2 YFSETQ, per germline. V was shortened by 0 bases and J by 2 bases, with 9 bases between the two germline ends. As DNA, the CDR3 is TGCGCCAGCAGCTTGGGTAGCGGTGCCTACGAGCAGTACTTC. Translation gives CASSLGSGAYEQYF.

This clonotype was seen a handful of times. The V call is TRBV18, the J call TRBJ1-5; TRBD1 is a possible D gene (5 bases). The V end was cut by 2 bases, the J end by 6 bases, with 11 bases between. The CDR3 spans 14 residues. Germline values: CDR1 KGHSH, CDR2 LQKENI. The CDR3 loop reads CASSPDGGSQPQHF. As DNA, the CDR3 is TGTGCCAGCTCACCAGACGGGGGGAGTCAGCCCCAGCATTTT.

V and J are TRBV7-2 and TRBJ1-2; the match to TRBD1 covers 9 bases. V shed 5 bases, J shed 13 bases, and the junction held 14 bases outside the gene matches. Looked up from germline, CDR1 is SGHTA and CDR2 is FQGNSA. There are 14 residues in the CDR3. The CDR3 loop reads CASSQYRDRVIITF. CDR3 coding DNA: TGTGCCAGCAGCCAATACCGGGACAGGGTTATCATCACCTTC. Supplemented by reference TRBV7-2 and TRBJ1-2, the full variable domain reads GAGVSQSPSNKVTEKGKDVELRCDPISGHTALYWYRQSLGQGLEFLIYFQGNSAPDKSGLPSDRFSAERTGGSVSTLTIQRTQQEDSAVYLCASSQYRDRVIITFGSGTRLTVV.

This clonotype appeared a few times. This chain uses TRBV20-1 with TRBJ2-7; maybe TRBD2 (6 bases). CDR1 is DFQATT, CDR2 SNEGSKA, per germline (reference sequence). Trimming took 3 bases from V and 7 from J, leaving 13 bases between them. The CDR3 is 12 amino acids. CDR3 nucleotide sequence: TGCAGTGCTAGTAGAACTAGCCAAGAGCAGTACTTC. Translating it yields CSASRTSQEQYF.

The CDR3 DNA reads TGTGCCAGCAGTGGGTTTGACAGCTCGAATCAGCCCCAGCATTTT. It codes for CASSGFDSSNQPQHF. The rearrangement joins TRBV6-1 to TRBJ1-5, with D possibly matching TRBD1 (5 bases). Germline assignment: CDR1 MNHNS and CDR2 SASEGT. V was pared by 4 bases and J by 4 bases, with 14 bases between. The CDR3 spans 15 residues.